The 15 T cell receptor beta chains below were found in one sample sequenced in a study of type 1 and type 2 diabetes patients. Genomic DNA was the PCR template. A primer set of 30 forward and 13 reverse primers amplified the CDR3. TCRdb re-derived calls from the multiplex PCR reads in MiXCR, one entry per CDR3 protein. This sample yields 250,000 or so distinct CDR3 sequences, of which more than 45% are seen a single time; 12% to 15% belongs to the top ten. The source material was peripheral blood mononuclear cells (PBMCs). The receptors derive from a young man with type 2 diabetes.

CDR3 sequence (DNA): TGTGCCAGCAGGACCCAGGGGCACATCAATGAGCAGTTCTTC. Amino acid sequence: CASRTQGHINEQFF. The chain carries TRBV7-3 and TRBJ2-5; maybe TRBD1 (6 bases). The J call may be incorrect, as the DNA end agrees better with TRBJ2-1. The length of the CDR3 is 14 residues. Germline CDR1 is SGHTA and CDR2 is FQGTGA.

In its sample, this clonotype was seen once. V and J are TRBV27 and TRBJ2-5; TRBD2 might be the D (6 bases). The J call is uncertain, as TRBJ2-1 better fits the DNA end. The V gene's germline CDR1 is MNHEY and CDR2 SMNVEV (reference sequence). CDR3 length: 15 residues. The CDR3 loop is CASSLSISGANEQFF. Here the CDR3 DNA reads TGTGCCAGCAGTTTATCAATATCGGGAGCCAATGAGCAGTTCTTC.

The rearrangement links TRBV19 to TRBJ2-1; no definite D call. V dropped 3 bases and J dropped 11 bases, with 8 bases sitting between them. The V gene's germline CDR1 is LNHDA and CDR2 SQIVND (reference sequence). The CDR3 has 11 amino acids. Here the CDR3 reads CASSIKRQQFF. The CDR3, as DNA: TGTGCCAGTAGTATCAAGCGACAGCAGTTCTTC.

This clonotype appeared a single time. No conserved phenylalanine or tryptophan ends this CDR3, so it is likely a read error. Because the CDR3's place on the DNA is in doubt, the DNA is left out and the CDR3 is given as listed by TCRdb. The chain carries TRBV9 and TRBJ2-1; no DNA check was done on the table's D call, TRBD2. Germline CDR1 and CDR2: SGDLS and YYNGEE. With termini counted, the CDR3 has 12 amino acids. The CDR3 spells CVSSERPSGRAD.

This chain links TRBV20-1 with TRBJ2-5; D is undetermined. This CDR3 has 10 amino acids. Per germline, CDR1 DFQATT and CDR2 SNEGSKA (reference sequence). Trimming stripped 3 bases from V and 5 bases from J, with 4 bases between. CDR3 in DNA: TGCAGTGCTAGTGCGGAGACCCAGTACTTC. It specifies CSASAETQYF.

The CDR3 coding sequence is TGTGCCAGCAGCTTAACGGAGTGGGAGACCCAGTACTTC. It translates to CASSLTEWETQYF. The gene calls are TRBV7-7 and TRBJ2-5, with D unresolved. The CDR3 has 13 amino acids. Trimming left V 2 bases short and J 5 bases short, with 9 bases between. CDR1 and CDR2 from the germline V gene are SSHAT and FNYEAQ (reference sequence).

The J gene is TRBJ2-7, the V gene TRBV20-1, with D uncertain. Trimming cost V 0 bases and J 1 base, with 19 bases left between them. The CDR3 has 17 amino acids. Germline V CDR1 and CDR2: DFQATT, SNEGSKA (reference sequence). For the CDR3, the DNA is TGCAGTGCTAGAGATCCGGCGGTCCCCTCTAAATCCTACGAGCAGTACTTC. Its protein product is CSARDPAVPSKSYEQYF.

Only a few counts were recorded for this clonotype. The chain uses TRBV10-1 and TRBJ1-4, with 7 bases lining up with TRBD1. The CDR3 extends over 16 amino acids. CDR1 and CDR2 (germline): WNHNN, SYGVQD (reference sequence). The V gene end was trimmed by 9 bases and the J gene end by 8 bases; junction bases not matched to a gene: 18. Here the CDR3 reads CARYTHYTGDNEKLFF. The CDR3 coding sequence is TGCGCCAGATACACCCACTATACAGGGGATAACGAAAAACTGTTTTTT.

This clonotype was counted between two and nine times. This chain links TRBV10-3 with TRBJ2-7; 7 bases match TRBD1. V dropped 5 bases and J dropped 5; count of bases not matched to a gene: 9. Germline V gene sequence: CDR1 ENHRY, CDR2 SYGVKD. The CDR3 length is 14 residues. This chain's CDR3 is CAISNRGPGDEQYF. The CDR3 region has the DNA TGTGCCATCAGTAACAGGGGCCCCGGGGACGAGCAGTACTTC.

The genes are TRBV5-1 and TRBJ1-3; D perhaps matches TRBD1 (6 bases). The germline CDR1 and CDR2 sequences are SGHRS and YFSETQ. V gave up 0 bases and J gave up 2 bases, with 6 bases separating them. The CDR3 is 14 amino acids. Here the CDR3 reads CASSLGTAGNTIYF. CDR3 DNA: TGCGCCAGCAGCTTGGGGACAGCTGGAAACACCATATATTTT. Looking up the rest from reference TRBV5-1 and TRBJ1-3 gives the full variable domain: KAGVTQTPRYLIKTRGQQVTLSCSPISGHRSVSWYQQTPGQGLQFLFEYFSETQRNKGNFPGRFSGRQFSNSRSEMNVSTLELGDSALYLCASSLGTAGNTIYFGEGSWLTVV.

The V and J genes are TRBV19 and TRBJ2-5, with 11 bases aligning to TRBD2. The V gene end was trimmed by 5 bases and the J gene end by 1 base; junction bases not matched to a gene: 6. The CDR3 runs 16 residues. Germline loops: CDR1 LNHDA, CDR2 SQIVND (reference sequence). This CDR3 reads CASSPASGRTQETQYF. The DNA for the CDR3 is TGTGCCAGTAGTCCTGCTAGCGGGAGGACCCAAGAGACCCAGTACTTC.

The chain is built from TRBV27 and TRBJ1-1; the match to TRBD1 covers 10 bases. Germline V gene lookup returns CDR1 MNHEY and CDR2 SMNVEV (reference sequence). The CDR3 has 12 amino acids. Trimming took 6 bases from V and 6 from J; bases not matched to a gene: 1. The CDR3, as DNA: TGTGCCAGCAGCGGACAGGGGGCTGAAGCTTTCTTT. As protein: CASSGQGAEAFF.

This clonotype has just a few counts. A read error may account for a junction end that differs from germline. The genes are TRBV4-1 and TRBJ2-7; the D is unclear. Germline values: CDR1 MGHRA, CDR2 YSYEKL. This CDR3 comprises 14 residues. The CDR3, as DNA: TGCGCCAGCAGCCAGGGCCCTAGAACCTACGAGCGGTACTTC. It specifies CASSQGPRTYERYF.

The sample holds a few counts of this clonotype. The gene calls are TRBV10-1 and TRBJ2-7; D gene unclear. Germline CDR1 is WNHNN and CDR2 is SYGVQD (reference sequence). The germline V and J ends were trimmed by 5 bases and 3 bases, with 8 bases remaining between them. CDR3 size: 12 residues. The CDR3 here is CASSTALYEQYF. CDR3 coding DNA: TGCGCCAGCAGTACGGCACTCTACGAGCAGTACTTC.

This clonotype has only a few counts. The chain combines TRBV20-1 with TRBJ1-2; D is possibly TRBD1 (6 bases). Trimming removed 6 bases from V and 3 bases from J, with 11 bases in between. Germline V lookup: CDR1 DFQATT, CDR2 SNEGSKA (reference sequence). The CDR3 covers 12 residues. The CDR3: CSAPGQDYGYTF. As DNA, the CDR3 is TGCAGTGCCCCGGGACAAGACTATGGCTACACCTTC.